The 26 T cell receptor beta chains below come from one sample, sequenced in a study of OX40 agonist ivuxolimab in advanced cancers. Sequencing was performed with immunoSEQ multiplex PCR; in TCRdb, only in-frame clones are kept and a portion is missing. The sample lists 60,000 to 70,000 clones; 75% to 95% were seen once. The sequences come from CD4+ or CD8+ T cells sorted from blood, collected in a trial of the OX40 agonist ivuxolimab. These TCRs come from an adult with an advanced solid tumor such as melanoma, head and neck, liver or kidney cancer.

CDR3 DNA sequence: TGTGCCAGCAGCTTAGGATATTCCACTGAAGCTTTCTTT. Translation gives CASSLGYSTEAFF. The rearrangement uses TRBV7-8 and TRBJ1-1, with D hard to call. CDR3 length equals 13 residues. Trimming stripped 1 base from V and 4 bases from J, with 7 bases between. Germline CDR1 SGHVS, CDR2 FQNEAQ.

This clone occurred once. CDR3 sequence (DNA): TGTGCCAGCAGTTTAGTTCTACCGGGACAGGGGTCCTCGGTCGGAAACACCATATATTTT. It codes for CASSLVLPGQGSSVGNTIYF. The chain carries TRBV28 and TRBJ1-3; 10 positions agree with TRBD1. The germline V gene has CDR1 MDHEN and CDR2 SYDVKM. V lost 2 bases, J lost 4 bases, and 17 bases stayed unmatched. The CDR3 sequence is 20 residues long. Full variable domain (remainder filled in from reference TRBV28 and TRBJ1-3): DVKVTQSSRYLVKRTGEKVFLECVQDMDHENMFWYRQDPGLGLRLIYFSYDVKMKEKGDIPEGYSVSREKKERFSLILESASTNQTSMYLCASSLVLPGQGSSVGNTIYFGEGSWLTVV.

The CDR3 spells CASSFWASRSLTGANVLTF. The CDR3 DNA follows: TGTGCCAGCAGTTTTTGGGCTAGCAGGAGTCTTACCGGGGCCAACGTCCTGACTTTC. J is TRBJ2-6 and V is TRBV27; perhaps TRBD2 as D (5 bases). Germline CDR1 is MNHEY and CDR2 is SMNVEV (reference sequence). This CDR3 comprises 19 residues. V lost 3 bases and J lost 4, with 22 bases in between.

The V and J genes are TRBV9 and TRBJ2-5, with a weak D call TRBD2 (5 bases). The CDR3 covers 16 residues. CDR1 and CDR2 from the germline V gene are SGDLS and YYNGEE. V lost 0 bases and J 5 bases, leaving 17 bases between the germline ends. The CDR3 sequence: CASSVGPSSERETQYF. CDR3 sequence (DNA): TGTGCCAGCAGCGTAGGCCCGTCCTCGGAGCGGGAGACCCAGTACTTC. Full variable domain (outside the CDR3, taken from reference TRBV9 and TRBJ2-5): DSGVTQTPKHLITATGQRVTLRCSPRSGDLSVYWYQQSLDQGLQFLIQYYNGEERAKGNILERFSAQQFPDLHSELNLSSLELGDSALYFCASSVGPSSERETQYFGPGTRLLVL.

The chain combines TRBV7-9 with TRBJ2-5; D is uncertain. The CDR3 extends over 16 amino acids. CDR1 is SEHNR and CDR2 is FQNEAQ in the germline V gene (reference sequence). V lost 5 bases and J 5 bases, leaving 21 bases between the germline ends. The CDR3 bases are TGTGCCAGCAGCCCTCCCCCCTTGTCGGGCTACGAGACCCAGTACTTC. Residues: CASSPPPLSGYETQYF.

V gene TRBV11-2 combines with J gene TRBJ2-7, with 7 bases that match TRBD1. The CDR3 covers 17 residues. Germline CDR1 reads SGHAT; CDR2 reads FQNNGV. V shed 5 bases, J shed 3 bases, and the junction held 16 bases outside the gene matches. CDR3 amino acids: CASSPHATGQMIYEQYF. For the CDR3, the DNA is TGTGCCAGCAGCCCGCATGCCACGGGACAGATGATCTACGAGCAGTACTTC.

The CDR3 bases are TGCGCCAGCAGCTTAGGACTAGCGGGAGAGCTAAAATACGAGCAGTACTTC. Amino acids: CASSLGLAGELKYEQYF. The rearrangement links TRBV5-1 to TRBJ2-7, with 13 bases identical to TRBD2. The CDR3 length is 17 residues. Germline trimming cut 2 bases from V and 4 bases from J; bases unmatched to any gene: 9. Germline lookup yields CDR1 SGHRS and CDR2 YFSETQ.

On this clone itself: A junction boundary mismatches the germline segment, possibly from a read error. The chain employs TRBV5-3 and TRBJ2-2; TRBD2 is a possible D gene (6 bases). TRBV5-3 has ORF status, its function being uncertain. This CDR3 is 15 amino acids long. The CDR3 is CASSFSGVNTGELFF. CDR3 DNA: TGTGCCAGCAGCTTTTCGGGAGTAAACACCGGGGAGCTGTTTTTT.

This sequence joins TRBV4-3 and TRBJ2-1, with D maybe TRBD1 (5 bases). Germline V lookup: CDR1 LGHNA, CDR2 YSLEER. V was pared by 1 base and J by 6 bases, with 13 bases between. This CDR3 comprises 15 residues. The DNA for the CDR3 is TGCGCCAGCAGCCAAGTCTGGGGCTTGGGCAATGAGCAGTTCTTC. It translates to CASSQVWGLGNEQFF.

The V gene is TRBV11-2, the J gene TRBJ2-7; a weak D match, TRBD2 (6 bases). This CDR3 spans 15 amino acids. V dropped 5 bases and J dropped 4 bases, with 18 bases sitting between them. Germline V lookup: CDR1 SGHAT, CDR2 FQNNGV. CDR3 residues: CASSPLPGGPYEQYF. The CDR3 DNA reads TGTGCCAGCAGCCCCCTTCCCGGAGGGCCTTACGAGCAGTACTTC.

V and J are TRBV6-1 and TRBJ2-7; TRBD1 aligns across 9 bases. The CDR3 sequence is 14 residues long. Germline V lookup: CDR1 MNHNS, CDR2 SASEGT. V shed 6 bases and J 6 bases; nucleotides not matched to a gene: 9. The CDR3 is CASSRWDREAEQYF. CDR3 DNA sequence: TGTGCCAGCAGCCGTTGGGACAGGGAGGCCGAGCAGTACTTC.

The CDR3, as DNA: TGTGCCACGGGACAGGAGGTCACTGAAGCTTTCTTT. Amino acid sequence: CATGQEVTEAFF. This chain connects TRBV19 to TRBJ1-1; TRBD1 matches 8 bases. CDR3 length: 12 amino acids. Germline V gene data show CDR1 as LNHDA and CDR2 as SQIVND (reference sequence). V lost 10 bases and J lost 4; bases outside the gene matches: 5.

The CDR3 bases are TGTGCCAGCAGCCCGGGACTAGCGGGAGATACGCAGTATTTT. Translation: CASSPGLAGDTQYF. The genes are TRBV7-8 and TRBJ2-3, with TRBD2 identical over 12 bases. V trimming: 5 bases; J trimming: 5 bases; junction bases outside the gene matches: 2. This CDR3 is 14 amino acids long. The germline V gene has CDR1 SGHVS and CDR2 FQNEAQ.

J is TRBJ2-7 and V is TRBV19, with a possible D match to TRBD2 (5 bases). The germline V and J ends were trimmed by 5 bases and 7 bases, with 9 bases remaining between them. The CDR3 loop spans 11 amino acids. Germline V CDR1 and CDR2: LNHDA, SQIVND (reference sequence). This CDR3 is CASSLEGEQYF. The CDR3 nucleotides read TGTGCCAGTAGTCTTGAGGGAGAGCAGTACTTC.

This chain uses TRBV6-1 with TRBJ1-1, with 8 nucleotides matching TRBD1. CDR1 is MNHNS, CDR2 SASEGT, per germline. This CDR3 region has 14 residues. The V gene end was trimmed by 6 bases and the J gene end by 0 bases; junction bases not matched to a gene: 3. CDR3 in amino acids: CASRRQGMNTEAFF. CDR3 bases: TGTGCCAGCAGACGACAGGGGATGAACACTGAAGCTTTCTTT.

CDR3 sequence (DNA): TGCGCCAGCAGCCAAGAAGGCGGGAGCTCCTACAATGAGCAGTTCTTC. Its protein is CASSQEGGSSYNEQFF. The chain joins TRBV4-1 to TRBJ2-1; 7 nucleotides line up with TRBD2. The CDR3 sequence is 16 residues long. The germline V gene encodes CDR1 MGHRA and CDR2 YSYEKL. Trimming at V came to 0 bases and at J to 0 bases, leaving 2 bases not matched to a gene.

This rearrangement joins TRBV10-1 to TRBJ2-1; D gene uncertain. Germline values: CDR1 WNHNN, CDR2 SYGVQD (reference sequence). This CDR3 has 13 residues. The V and J ends lost 2 bases and 6 bases respectively, with 8 bases between them. CDR3 sequence: CASSEIMGNEQFF. The CDR3 nucleotides are TGCGCCAGCAGTGAGATCATGGGCAATGAGCAGTTCTTC.

This clone was seen a handful of times. This CDR3 is also generated by other DNA sequences in the sample. Here the CDR3 reads CASSLGQGNQPQHF. In DNA, the CDR3 is TGTGCCAGCAGCTTAGGACAGGGCAATCAGCCCCAGCATTTT. V usage is TRBV7-9 and J usage is TRBJ1-5, with TRBD1 as a possible D gene (6 bases). V lost 1 base, J lost 2 bases, and 6 bases lay in between. Germline CDR1 and CDR2: SEHNR and FQNEAQ (reference sequence). There are 14 residues in the CDR3.

The chain has TRBV5-1 and TRBJ2-7; 8 bases line up with TRBD1. The CDR3 contains 13 residues. Germline CDR1 reads SGHRS; CDR2 reads YFSETQ. The V gene end was trimmed by 7 bases and the J gene end by 5 bases; junction bases not matched to a gene: 8. CDR3 coding DNA: TGCGCCAGCGGAGAAGGACAGGGTCACGAGCAGTACTTC. Protein product: CASGEGQGHEQYF.

The genes are TRBV11-3 and TRBJ2-5, with 7 bases that match TRBD1. Germline values: CDR1 SGHNT, CDR2 YENEEA. The CDR3 is made up of 13 amino acids. The V and J ends lost 3 bases and 5 bases, in that order; junction bases with no gene match: 3. The CDR3 sequence is CASSLTGRETQYF. The CDR3 DNA follows: TGTGCCAGCAGCTTGACAGGGCGGGAGACCCAGTACTTC.

The chain recombines TRBV11-3 with TRBJ1-2; D call uncertain. The V and J ends lost 2 bases and 5 bases respectively, with 9 bases between them. CDR3 length: 13 residues. Germline assignment: CDR1 SGHNT and CDR2 YENEEA. The CDR3 is CASSLTNGYGYTF. CDR3 nucleotides: TGTGCCAGCAGCTTAACTAATGGGTATGGCTACACCTTC. Full variable domain (remainder filled in from reference TRBV11-3 and TRBJ1-2): EAGVVQSPRYKIIEKKQPVAFWCNPISGHNTLYWYLQNLGQGPELLIRYENEEAVDDSQLPKDRFSAERLKGVDSTLKIQPAELGDSAVYLCASSLTNGYGYTFGSGTRLTVV.

This clone occurred a few times. The rearrangement uses TRBV19 and TRBJ2-7, with TRBD2 matching 7 bases. The CDR3 covers 13 residues. The germline gives CDR1 LNHDA, CDR2 SQIVND (reference sequence). V shed 4 bases, J shed 0 bases, and the junction held 0 bases outside the gene matches. As DNA, the CDR3 is TGTGCCAGTAGTAGCGGGGGCTCCTACGAGCAGTACTTC. Its protein is CASSSGGSYEQYF.

This chain links TRBV18 with TRBJ2-7; D ambiguous. The CDR3 has 11 amino acids. Trimming removed 6 bases at V and 2 bases at J, with 5 bases between. Germline CDR1 is KGHSH and CDR2 is LQKENI. CDR3 loop: CASSATYEQYF. DNA of the CDR3: TGTGCCAGCTCCGCAACCTACGAGCAGTACTTC.

The rearrangement joins TRBV30 to TRBJ2-1; TRBD2 matches 10 bases. The CDR3 sequence is 14 residues long. CDR1 is GTSNPN and CDR2 is SVGIG in the germline V gene (reference sequence). After removal of 3 bases from V and 7 bases from J, the junction contained 6 bases not matched to a gene. The CDR3 bases are TGTGCCTGGAGGAGAGTAGCGGGAGGTAATGAGCAGTTCTTC. Encoded protein: CAWRRVAGGNEQFF.

V and J are TRBV7-2 and TRBJ1-1; TRBD1 agrees at 9 bases. CDR3 length equals 14 residues. Germline values: CDR1 SGHTA, CDR2 FQGNSA. The V and J ends lost 1 base and 5 bases, in that order; junction bases with no gene match: 2. The CDR3 spells CASSLGGQGTEAFF. CDR3 nucleotide sequence: TGTGCCAGCAGCTTAGGGGGACAGGGAACTGAAGCTTTCTTT.

The rearrangement links TRBV5-3 to TRBJ2-7, with no clear D. TRBV5-3 is treated as an ORF (open reading frame) with a function not yet certain. The CDR3 runs to 13 residues. Trimming stripped 8 bases from V and 5 bases from J, with 17 bases between. CDR3 nucleotides: TGTGCCAGCAGCCCATCAGGCGGTCACGAGCAGTACTTC. Encoded protein: CASSPSGGHEQYF.